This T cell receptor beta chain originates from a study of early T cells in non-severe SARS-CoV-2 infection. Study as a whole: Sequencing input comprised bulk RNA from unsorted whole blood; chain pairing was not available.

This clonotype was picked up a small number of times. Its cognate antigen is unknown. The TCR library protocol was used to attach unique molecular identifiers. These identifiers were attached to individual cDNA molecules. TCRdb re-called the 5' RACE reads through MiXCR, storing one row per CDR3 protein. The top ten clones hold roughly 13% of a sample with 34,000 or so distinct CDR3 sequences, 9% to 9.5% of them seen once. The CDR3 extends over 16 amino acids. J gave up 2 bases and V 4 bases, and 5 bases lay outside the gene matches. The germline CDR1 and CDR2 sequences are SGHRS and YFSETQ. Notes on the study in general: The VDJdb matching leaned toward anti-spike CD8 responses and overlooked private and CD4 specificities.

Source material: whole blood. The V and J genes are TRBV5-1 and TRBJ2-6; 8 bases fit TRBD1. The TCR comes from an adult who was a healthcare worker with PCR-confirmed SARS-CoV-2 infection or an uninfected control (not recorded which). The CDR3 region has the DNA TGCGCCAGCAGCCCGGGACAGGAGGCTGGGGCCAACGTCCTGACTTTC. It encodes CASSPGQEAGANVLTF.